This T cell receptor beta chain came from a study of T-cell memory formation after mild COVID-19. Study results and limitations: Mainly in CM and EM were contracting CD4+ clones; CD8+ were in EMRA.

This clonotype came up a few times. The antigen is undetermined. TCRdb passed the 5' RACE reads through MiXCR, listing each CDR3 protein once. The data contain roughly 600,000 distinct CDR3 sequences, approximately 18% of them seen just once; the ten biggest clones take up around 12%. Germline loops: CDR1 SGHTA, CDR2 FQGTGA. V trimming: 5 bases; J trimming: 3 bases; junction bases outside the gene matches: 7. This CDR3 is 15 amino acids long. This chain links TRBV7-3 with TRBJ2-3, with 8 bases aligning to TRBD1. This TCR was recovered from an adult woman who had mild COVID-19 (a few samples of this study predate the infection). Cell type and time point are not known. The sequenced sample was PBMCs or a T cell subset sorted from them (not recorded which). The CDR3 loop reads CASSPRTGNTDTQYF. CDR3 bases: TGTGCCAGCAGCCCCCGGACAGGGAATACAGATACGCAGTATTTT.